A selection of T cell receptor beta chains follows, all from one sample in a study of cytomegalovirus exposure and HLA in healthy donors. Generated by immunoSEQ multiplex PCR, the TCRdb table keeps only in-frame clones and is missing some. This table holds approximately 190,000 clones. Sequencing input: PBMCs. These receptors were collected from a man aged 25-45 years in good health and CMV-seronegative. Both conserved end residues are trimmed from each CDR3.

V: TRBV15; CDR3: ATSSGGGTGELF
V: TRBV6-5; CDR3: ASSLTHRGGYEQY
V: TRBV10-3; CDR3: ATYTGDNSPLH
V: TRBV27; CDR3: ASSFWDRGHEQY
V: TRBV11-2; CDR3: ASSPFDFSGNTIY
V: TRBV7-7; CDR3: ASSATGTYEQY
V: TRBV28; CDR3: ASSLWGGGNYGYT
V: TRBV5-1; CDR3: ASSLAGGQGTLAGGYT
V: TRBV6-5; CDR3: ATKGNPREKLF
V: TRBV28; CDR3: ASSLGGSFNEQF
V: TRBV7-2; CDR3: ASSLRGTGGFQETQY
V: TRBV28; CDR3: ASSLVPGVGGYT
V: TRBV7-2; CDR3: ASSLMDRTTNEKLF
V: TRBV2; CDR3: ATAGGDNGYT
V: TRBV12-5; CDR3: ASGLTPFGSEWGYT
V: TRBV4-1; CDR3: ASSQVVLASTGELF
V: TRBV10-2; CDR3: ASSNIPGQGIYGYT
V: TRBV27; CDR3: ASRSRLDSNYGYT
V: TRBV18; CDR3: ASSPAGDYGYT
V: TRBV7-9; CDR3: ASSQGDTEAF
V: TRBV7-2; CDR3: ASSLIQGKETQY
V: TRBV5-6; CDR3: ASRSARRGMNQF
V: TRBV19; CDR3: ASSAPPSGGTDTQY
V: TRBV2; CDR3: ASSASSDSEKLF
V: TRBV5-8; CDR3: ASSFRDQPQH
V: TRBV28; CDR3: ASSPRDRGIYGYT
V: TRBV27; CDR3: ASSEQGAGNTIY
V: TRBV4-1; CDR3: ASSPAGGPNNEQF
V: TRBV28; CDR3: ASSRTGAGNTIY
V: TRBV5-6; CDR3: ASSLAGQGVGEQY
V: TRBV25-1; CDR3: ASTRGGRGNTEAF
V: TRBV11-3; CDR3: ASSLDNRDLANTEAF
V: TRBV14; CDR3: ASSQGVLVGEQY
V: TRBV6-6; CDR3: ASSPNRADTEAF
V: TRBV6-5; CDR3: ASRGQGLNEKLF
V: TRBV10-1; CDR3: ASSESIGQGAKITEAF
V: TRBV2; CDR3: ASSEQYYEQY
V: TRBV19; CDR3: ASSEQGDPSTDTQY
V: TRBV18; CDR3: ASSPGQGAFTEAF
V: TRBV29-1; CDR3: SVNGPASDGTDTQY
V: TRBV7-3; CDR3: ASSLRPTGDTGELF